The next 21 T cell receptor beta chains were all read from a single sample in a study of blood T cells in healthy people across ages. Together with a sample-barcoded 5' primer, a J-beta primer mix was included in a second PCR lasting 7 to 11 cycles. TCRdb ran MiXCR on the 5' RACE reads and lists one entry per CDR3 protein. The sample carries around 970,000 distinct CDR3 sequences, roughly half recorded once. The sequenced sample consisted of blood. These receptors were taken from a woman aged 55-69 years in good health.

V and J are TRBV9 and TRBJ2-3, with D possibly being TRBD2 (5 bases). Per the germline V gene, CDR1 is SGDLS and CDR2 is YYNGEE. V was pared by 3 bases and J by 6 bases, with 11 bases between. This CDR3 has 13 residues. The CDR3 coding sequence is TGTGCCAGCAGCGGTAACACGGGGGATACGCAGTATTTT. This codes for CASSGNTGDTQYF.

This clonotype showed up just a few times. V usage is TRBV27 and J usage is TRBJ2-1, with 8 bases identical to TRBD2. Germline CDR1 reads MNHEY; CDR2 reads SMNVEV (reference sequence). V shed 8 bases, J shed 10 bases, and the junction held 10 bases outside the gene matches. This CDR3 spans 13 amino acids. The CDR3 DNA sequence: TGTGCCAGCTCGTTTTCGGGAGGGGTCGAGCAGTTCTTC. Amino acids: CASSFSGGVEQFF.

The chain is built from TRBV24-1 and TRBJ2-5; a possible D gene is TRBD1 (5 bases). This CDR3 is built from 13 residues. CDR1 KGHDR and CDR2 SFDVKD come from the germline V gene. V lost 3 bases and J lost 7, with 11 bases in between. Here the CDR3 reads CATSDKGVWTQYF. The CDR3 DNA reads as TGTGCCACCAGTGATAAAGGGGTATGGACCCAGTACTTC.

This chain uses TRBV2 with TRBJ2-5; weak D call: TRBD2 (6 bases). The DNA end favors TRBJ2-7, so the J call may be wrong. Germline assignment: CDR1 SNHLY and CDR2 FYNNEI. The CDR3 spans 12 residues. The CDR3 here is CASREVGGEQYF. The CDR3, as DNA: TGTGCCAGCAGGGAGGTGGGGGGCGAGCAGTACTTC.

This clonotype has only a few counts. The chain employs TRBV20-1 and TRBJ2-7; 10 bases agree with TRBD2. The CDR3 is 15 amino acids. Per germline, CDR1 DFQATT and CDR2 SNEGSKA (reference sequence). The junction had 12 bases not matched to a gene; V was cut back by 6 bases and J by 4 bases. CDR3 sequence (DNA): TGCAGTGCGGAACCCACTAGCGGGATACGATACGAGCAGTACTTC. Amino acids: CSAEPTSGIRYEQYF.

Comments on this clonotype: At one of its ends the junction is not consistent with the germline gene, which may arise from a read error. The V gene is TRBV20-1, the J gene TRBJ2-3; 8 nucleotides match TRBD1. CDR3 length: 13 amino acids. CDR1 is DFQATT, CDR2 SNEGSKA, per germline (reference sequence). For the CDR3, the DNA is TGCAGTGCTCCGAGACAGGGGACAGATATGCAGTATTTT. Translated, it gives CSAPRQGTDMQYF.

The chain carries TRBV29-1 and TRBJ2-1; the match to TRBD2 covers 9 bases. The J segment lost 4 bases and the V segment lost 4 bases, leaving 5 bases of the junction unmatched. The CDR3 has 14 amino acids. Looked up from germline, CDR1 is SQVTM and CDR2 is ANQGSEA. The CDR3 here is CSVVGTSMYNEQFF. CDR3 DNA sequence: TGCAGCGTTGTAGGGACTAGCATGTACAATGAGCAGTTCTTC.

This clonotype has just a few counts. The rearrangement uses TRBV24-1 and TRBJ2-1; the D is unclear. Germline CDR1 is KGHDR and CDR2 is SFDVKD. Trimming took off 5 bases at V and 6 bases at J, with 7 bases between the two ends. This CDR3 contains 12 residues. CDR3 region: CATSANSNEQFF. CDR3 sequence (DNA): TGTGCCACCAGTGCCAACTCCAATGAGCAGTTCTTC.

The chain couples TRBV5-1 to TRBJ2-2; D possibly corresponds to TRBD1 (7 bases). Deletions cut 1 base from V and 2 bases from J, with 12 bases between. This CDR3 has 16 residues. In germline, CDR1 is SGHRS, CDR2 YFSETQ. In DNA, the CDR3 is TGCGCCAGCAGCTTGAGTCAGGGGGGCAACACCGGGGAGCTGTTTTTT. Amino acid sequence: CASSLSQGGNTGELFF. Drawing the rest from reference TRBV5-1 and TRBJ2-2, the complete variable domain is KAGVTQTPRYLIKTRGQQVTLSCSPISGHRSVSWYQQTPGQGLQFLFEYFSETQRNKGNFPGRFSGRQFSNSRSEMNVSTLELGDSALYLCASSLSQGGNTGELFFGEGSRLTVL.

This clonotype has just a few counts. CDR3 sequence: CASRDEAYEQYF. CDR3 sequence (DNA): TGCGCCAGCAGGGACGAAGCCTACGAGCAGTACTTC. The chain combines TRBV5-1 with TRBJ2-7; D unresolved. Germline CDR1 is SGHRS and CDR2 is YFSETQ. CDR3 length equals 12 residues. V dropped 5 bases and J dropped 2 bases, with 8 bases sitting between them.

The V call is TRBV7-9, the J call TRBJ2-5; tentative D call: TRBD2 (5 bases). With the DNA end fitting TRBJ2-7 better, the J assignment may be wrong. Germline V lookup: CDR1 SEHNR, CDR2 FQNEAQ (reference sequence). The CDR3 consists of 16 residues. The CDR3 spells CASSLESGPRPYEQYF. Written as DNA, the CDR3 is TGTGCCAGCAGCTTAGAAAGCGGCCCTAGACCCTACGAGCAGTACTTC.

The table lists this clonotype with a few counts. This CDR3 reads CASSSLAWGSGANVLTF. The CDR3 DNA is TGTGCCAGCAGCTCGTTAGCGTGGGGCTCTGGGGCCAACGTCCTGACTTTC. The V call is TRBV7-2, the J call TRBJ2-6; perhaps TRBD2 as D (5 bases). The ends were cut back, 4 bases at V and 0 bases at J, with 13 bases in the middle. Germline lookup yields CDR1 SGHTA and CDR2 FQGNSA. The CDR3 covers 17 residues.

J is TRBJ2-7 and V is TRBV7-9; 12 bases line up with TRBD2. The trim removed 4 bases at V and 5 bases at J, leaving 15 bases unmatched. The CDR3 is made up of 18 amino acids. Germline CDR1 is SEHNR and CDR2 is FQNEAQ (reference sequence). DNA for the CDR3: TGTGCCAGCAGCTCCACCAGTGGGGCGACTAGCGGGAGCAACGAGCAGTACTTC. This translates into CASSSTSGATSGSNEQYF.

A few counts support this clonotype. V is TRBV4-2 and J is TRBJ1-2; possibly TRBD1 for D (5 bases). Trimming removed 1 base from V and 8 bases from J, with 20 bases in between. The CDR3 is 16 residues long. The V gene's germline CDR1 is LGHNA and CDR2 YNFKEQ. This chain's CDR3 is CASSQAVQQDFGGYTF. CDR3 DNA sequence: TGTGCCAGCAGCCAAGCGGTACAACAGGATTTTGGAGGCTACACCTTC.

The chain recombines TRBV3-1 with TRBJ2-7; TRBD1 matches 8 bases. The better agreement between TRBJ2-5 and the DNA end casts doubt on the J call. Germline V CDR1 and CDR2: LGHDT, YNNKEL (reference sequence). The CDR3 has 15 residues. CDR3 amino acids: CASSHGQGGLETQYF. The CDR3 nucleotides read TGTGCCAGCAGCCACGGACAGGGTGGCTTAGAGACCCAGTACTTC.

This clonotype was detected only a few times. This chain links TRBV18 with TRBJ2-5; TRBD1 might be the D (5 bases). This CDR3 has 14 residues. Germline CDR1 KGHSH, CDR2 LQKENI. Trimming took off 1 base at V and 1 base at J, with 7 bases between the two ends. This CDR3 reads CASSPQDTQETQYF. The CDR3 nucleotides read TGTGCCAGCTCACCACAGGACACCCAAGAGACCCAGTACTTC. The variable domain in full, completed from reference TRBV18 and TRBJ2-5, reads NAGVMQNPRHLVRRRGQEARLRCSPMKGHSHVYWYRQLPEEGLKFMVYLQKENIIDESGMPKERFSAEFPKEGPSILRIQQVVRGDSAAYFCASSPQDTQETQYFGPGTRLLVL.

The gene calls are TRBV7-2 and TRBJ1-5; tentatively, D is TRBD1 (5 bases). The CDR3 has 16 amino acids. Trimming left V 5 bases short and J 7 bases short, with 21 bases between. Germline V lookup: CDR1 SGHTA, CDR2 FQGNSA. CDR3 amino acids: CASSLSTVQGWQPQHF. The DNA for the CDR3 is TGTGCCAGCAGCCTCTCAACAGTCCAGGGTTGGCAGCCCCAGCATTTT.

The chain carries TRBV28 and TRBJ1-2; D ambiguous. Trimming pared 7 bases from V and 4 bases from J, leaving 16 bases between. Germline V gene data show CDR1 as MDHEN and CDR2 as SYDVKM. The CDR3 runs 14 residues. CDR3 region: CASNGDLSGYGYTF. The DNA for the CDR3 is TGTGCCAGCAACGGCGACCTCTCGGGCTATGGCTACACCTTC.

The rearrangement uses TRBV12-3 or TRBV12-4 and TRBJ1-2, with D unclear. The CDR3 is made up of 15 amino acids. Trimming shortened V by 3 bases and J by 0 bases, and 11 bases separated the two germline ends. CDR3 residues: CASSLGRGTNYGYTF. The DNA for the CDR3 is TGTGCCAGCAGTTTGGGCAGAGGAACTAACTATGGCTACACCTTC.

This clonotype showed up just a few times. The chain employs TRBV6-1 and TRBJ1-1, with no clear D. The CDR3 totals 13 residues. Germline V gives CDR1 MNHNS, CDR2 SASEGT. V gave up 2 bases and J gave up 1 base, with 5 bases separating them. The CDR3 DNA reads as TGTGCCAGCAGTGAACACAGGAACACTGAAGCTTTCTTT. Protein product: CASSEHRNTEAFF.

J is TRBJ2-5 and V is TRBV20-1; D is possibly TRBD1 (6 bases). CDR1 is DFQATT and CDR2 is SNEGSKA in the germline V gene (reference sequence). The CDR3 spans 11 residues. V was clipped by 6 bases and J by 5 bases, with 10 bases between them. This chain's CDR3 is CSARTVETQYF. The CDR3 coding sequence is TGCAGTGCCAGGACAGTGGAGACCCAGTACTTC.